The 21 T cell receptor beta chains reported below all come from one sample, sequenced in a study of T cell changes during pregnancy in multiple sclerosis. Measured with immunoSEQ multiplex PCR; TCRdb has only the in-frame clones, and not every one. The sample lists some 31,000 clones, about nine tenths occurring once. The source material was CD8+ T cells from peripheral blood mononuclear cells, sampled in the second trimester of pregnancy. These receptors were taken from a female donor in good health, enrolled as a control in a pregnancy study.

The chain couples TRBV29-1 to TRBJ1-2, with 7 bases lining up with TRBD1. The V and J ends lost 0 bases and 6 bases, in that order; junction bases with no gene match: 7. The V gene's germline CDR1 is SQVTM and CDR2 ANQGSEA. The CDR3 sequence is 14 residues long. The CDR3 region is CSVEEGTDSNGYTF. For the CDR3, the DNA is TGCAGCGTTGAAGAGGGGACAGATTCTAATGGCTACACCTTC.

V and J are TRBV7-2 and TRBJ2-1, with 8 bases lining up with TRBD2. Germline V gene lookup returns CDR1 SGHTA and CDR2 FQGNSA. The CDR3 is made up of 15 amino acids. The trim removed 5 bases at V and 7 bases at J, leaving 10 bases unmatched. CDR3 coding DNA: TGTGCCAGCAGCGACAGTCCGGGGGGGCGAAATGAGCAGTTCTTC. Protein product: CASSDSPGGRNEQFF.

The V gene is TRBV5-5, the J gene TRBJ2-7; a possible D gene is TRBD2 (6 bases). Trimming cost V 0 bases and J 2 bases, with 9 bases left between them. Germline loops: CDR1 SGHKS, CDR2 YYEKEE (reference sequence). There are 14 residues in the CDR3. CDR3 protein: CASSLDWGAYEQYF. The CDR3 DNA sequence: TGTGCCAGCAGCTTGGATTGGGGGGCCTACGAGCAGTACTTC. Complete variable domain (other parts from reference TRBV5-5 and TRBJ2-7): DAGVTQSPTHLIKTRGQQVTLRCSPISGHKSVSWYQQVLGQGPQFIFQYYEKEERGRGNFPDRFSARQFPNYSSELNVNALLLGDSALYLCASSLDWGAYEQYFGPGTRLTVT.

CDR3 protein: CASSPGTGRLRGYTF. CDR3 DNA: TGTGCCAGCAGCCCCGGGACAGGGCGGTTGCGGGGCTACACCTTC. The gene calls are TRBV11-2 and TRBJ1-2; 9 bases fit TRBD1. The germline CDR1 and CDR2 sequences are SGHAT and FQNNGV. CDR3 size: 15 residues. The ends lost 5 bases at V and 8 bases at J; junction bases unmatched: 12.

This rearrangement joins TRBV14 to TRBJ2-7; D not resolved. The CDR3 sequence is 14 residues long. The V end lost 0 bases, the J end lost 4 bases, and 10 bases lay between the germline ends. CDR1 and CDR2 from the germline V gene are SGHDN and FVKESK. CDR3 sequence reads: CASSQDPRQYEQYF. The CDR3 DNA sequence: TGTGCCAGCAGCCAAGATCCTAGGCAGTACGAGCAGTACTTC. Combining the CDR3 with reference TRBV14 and TRBJ2-7 gives the whole variable domain EAGVTQFPSHSVIEKGQTVTLRCDPISGHDNLYWYRRVMGKEIKFLLHFVKESKQDESGMPNNRFLAERTGGTYSTLKVQPAELEDSGVYFCASSQDPRQYEQYFGPGTRLTVT.

This clone was recorded only once. The V gene is TRBV4-1, the J gene TRBJ1-1; D unresolved. The germline V gene encodes CDR1 MGHRA and CDR2 YSYEKL. Trimming left V 2 bases short and J 8 bases short, with 12 bases between. The CDR3 loop spans 13 amino acids. The CDR3 spells CASSQTWAVEAFF. The CDR3 nucleotides read TGCGCCAGCAGCCAAACTTGGGCAGTAGAAGCTTTCTTT.

V usage is TRBV27 and J usage is TRBJ2-7; tentative D call: TRBD2 (5 bases). Germline V gene lookup returns CDR1 MNHEY and CDR2 SMNVEV (reference sequence). The CDR3 has 13 amino acids. V lost 3 bases, J lost 5 bases, and 11 bases lay in between. Written as DNA, the CDR3 is TGTGCCAGCAGTTTTCGGGGTAGCGACGAGCAGTACTTC. Protein product: CASSFRGSDEQYF.

In DNA, the CDR3 is TGTGCCAGCAGCTTAGAGGGAGGGCCCCAGCATTTT. This encodes CASSLEGGPQHF. This chain joins TRBV11-2 and TRBJ1-5; D gene ambiguous. The length of the CDR3 is 12 residues. V lost 0 bases, J lost 9 bases, and 6 bases lay in between. Germline lookup yields CDR1 SGHAT and CDR2 FQNNGV.

V is TRBV6-5 and J is TRBJ1-2, with D uncertain. CDR1 and CDR2 from the germline V gene are MNHEY and SVGAGI. This CDR3 is built from 12 residues. The V end lost 6 bases, the J end lost 3 bases, and 8 bases lay between the germline ends. This CDR3 is CASSGLDYGYTF. The CDR3 nucleotides are TGTGCCAGCAGCGGACTGGACTATGGCTACACCTTC.

The chain employs TRBV6-1 and TRBJ2-2, with TRBD2 matching over 13 bases. The V gene end was trimmed by 2 bases and the J gene end by 3 bases; junction bases not matched to a gene: 6. This CDR3 is built from 18 residues. The germline V gene encodes CDR1 MNHNS and CDR2 SASEGT. CDR3 in amino acids: CASSETGLAGTYTGELFF. In DNA, the CDR3 is TGTGCCAGCAGTGAAACGGGACTAGCGGGGACCTACACCGGGGAGCTGTTTTTT.

The chain joins TRBV6-4 to TRBJ2-1, with D possibly matching TRBD1 (6 bases). V lost 4 bases to trimming and J lost 5 bases, with 12 bases between them. Germline V gene data show CDR1 as MRHNA and CDR2 as SNTAGT. The CDR3 length is 14 residues. CDR3 nucleotide sequence: TGTGCCAGCAGTGGGGAAGGACAGAACAATGAGCAGTTCTTC. Its translation: CASSGEGQNNEQFF.

The chain combines TRBV30 with TRBJ2-3, with D perhaps matching TRBD2 (5 bases). Germline V gene lookup returns CDR1 GTSNPN and CDR2 SVGIG (reference sequence). The length of the CDR3 is 12 residues. CDR3 residues: CASGEGPDTQYF. In nucleotides, the CDR3 is TGTGCGAGTGGAGAGGGCCCAGATACGCAGTATTTT.

The V call is TRBV6-5, the J call TRBJ2-4; 8 nucleotides agree with TRBD1. Germline V gives CDR1 MNHEY, CDR2 SVGAGI. The CDR3 has 14 amino acids. The junction had 4 bases not matched to a gene; V was cut back by 5 bases and J by 4 bases. CDR3 nucleotides: TGTGCCAGCAGTCTGACAGGGGAGAAAAACATTCAGTACTTC. Translated, it gives CASSLTGEKNIQYF.

CDR3: CASRRDYGYTF. The CDR3 bases are TGTGCCAGCAGACGGGACTATGGCTACACCTTC. The chain has TRBV2 and TRBJ1-2; D uncertain. Per germline, CDR1 SNHLY and CDR2 FYNNEI. V dropped 6 bases and J dropped 3 bases, with 5 bases sitting between them. CDR3 length: 11 residues.

This chain links TRBV4-2 with TRBJ2-1; a weak D match, TRBD2 (5 bases). Per germline, CDR1 LGHNA and CDR2 YNFKEQ. V was clipped by 4 bases and J by 4 bases, with 17 bases between them. The CDR3 extends over 16 amino acids. The CDR3 is CASSPPDSEKYNEQFF. In DNA form, the CDR3 reads TGTGCCAGCAGCCCGCCTGATAGCGAGAAATACAATGAGCAGTTCTTC.

The chain recombines TRBV29-1 with TRBJ2-1; perhaps TRBD1 as D (6 bases). V gave up 7 bases and J gave up 5 bases, with 15 bases separating them. The CDR3 spans 13 residues. CDR1 and CDR2 (germline): SQVTM, ANQGSEA. The CDR3 bases are TGCAGCGCCCAGACAGGCTCTCACAATGAGCAGTTCTTC. It is translated as CSAQTGSHNEQFF.

The rearrangement uses TRBV9 and TRBJ2-1, with D maybe TRBD2 (5 bases). The V gene's germline CDR1 is SGDLS and CDR2 YYNGEE. With 3 bases removed from V and 1 base from J, the gap between germline ends came to 8 bases. The CDR3 length is 14 residues. CDR3 sequence reads: CASSATGSYNEQFF. The CDR3 nucleotides read TGTGCCAGCAGCGCTACGGGATCCTACAATGAGCAGTTCTTC.

The chain combines TRBV7-3 with TRBJ2-3, with 7 bases fitting TRBD2. V lost 5 bases and J lost 5; bases outside the gene matches: 10. The germline V gene encodes CDR1 SGHTA and CDR2 FQGTGA. CDR3 length: 15 amino acids. CDR3 amino acids: CASSASGVPRDTQYF. CDR3 DNA sequence: TGTGCCAGCAGCGCAAGCGGGGTACCCAGAGATACGCAGTATTTT.

This sequence joins TRBV27 and TRBJ2-7; D not resolved. Per germline, CDR1 MNHEY and CDR2 SMNVEV (reference sequence). V dropped 7 bases and J dropped 4 bases, with 17 bases sitting between them. There are 14 residues in the CDR3. The CDR3: CASISLLSPYEQYF. The CDR3 DNA is TGTGCCAGCATATCACTCCTTTCCCCATACGAGCAGTACTTC.

This clone was detected only once. The chain has TRBV27 and TRBJ2-1; 8 bases agree with TRBD2. The trim removed 6 bases at V and 7 bases at J, leaving 5 bases unmatched. Germline assignment: CDR1 MNHEY and CDR2 SMNVEV (reference sequence). The CDR3 consists of 13 residues. The CDR3 DNA reads as TGTGCCAGCAGCGGGGGGGTGGTAAATGAGCAGTTCTTC. Its protein is CASSGGVVNEQFF.

The chain links TRBV27 to TRBJ2-7, with TRBD1 as a possible D gene (5 bases). Germline V gene data show CDR1 as MNHEY and CDR2 as SMNVEV (reference sequence). Trimming shortened V by 8 bases and J by 1 base, and 9 bases separated the two germline ends. The CDR3 length is 12 residues. In DNA, the CDR3 is TGTGCCAGCTCCAGGGATTCCTACGAGCAGTACTTC. It is translated as CASSRDSYEQYF.